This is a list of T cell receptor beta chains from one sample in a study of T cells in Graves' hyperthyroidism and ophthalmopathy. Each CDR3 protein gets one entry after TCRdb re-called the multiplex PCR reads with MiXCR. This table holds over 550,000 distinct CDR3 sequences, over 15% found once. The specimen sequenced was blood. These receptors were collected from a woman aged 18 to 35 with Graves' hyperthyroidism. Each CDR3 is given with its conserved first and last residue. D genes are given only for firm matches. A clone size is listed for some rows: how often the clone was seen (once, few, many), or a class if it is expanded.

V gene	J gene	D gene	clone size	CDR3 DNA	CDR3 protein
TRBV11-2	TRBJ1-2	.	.	TGTGCCAGCAGCCTACATCAGGGGCCCGAATATGGCTACACCTTC	CASSLHQGPEYGYTF
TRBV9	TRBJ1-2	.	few	TGTGCCAGCAGACCAGGCCTGAAGTTTGGCTACACCTTC	CASRPGLKFGYTF
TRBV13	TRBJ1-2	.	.	TGTGCCGGCAGCTTAGGGACCGGGGCCCGGGGAGGCTACACCTTC	CAGSLGTGARGGYTF
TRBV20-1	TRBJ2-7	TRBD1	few	TGCAGTGCTAGCCCGGACAGGGGACCCTTCTACGAGCAGTACTTC	CSASPDRGPFYEQYF
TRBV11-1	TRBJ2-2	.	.	TGTGCCAGCAGCTCCTCCGCGGGGACCGGGGAGCTGTTTTTT	CASSSSAGTGELFF
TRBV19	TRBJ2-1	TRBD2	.	TGTGCCAGTAGAGCGGGAGCTCTCTACAATGAGCAGTTCTTC	CASRAGALYNEQFF
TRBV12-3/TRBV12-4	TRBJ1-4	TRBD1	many	TGTGCCAGCAGTCGCGACAGGGTAGGGGAAAAACTGTTTTTT	CASSRDRVGEKLFF
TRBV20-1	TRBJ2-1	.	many	TGCAGTGCTCCCCCCGGGACTTCCTTATCCAATGAGCAGTTCTTC	CSAPPGTSLSNEQFF
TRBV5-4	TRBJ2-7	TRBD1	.	TGTGCCAGCAGCATGGGACAGGGGGTCTCCTACGAGCAGTACTTC	CASSMGQGVSYEQYF
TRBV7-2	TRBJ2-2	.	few	TGTGCCAGCAGGTTTCCCCAGGGAAACACCGGGGAGCTGTTTTTT	CASRFPQGNTGELFF
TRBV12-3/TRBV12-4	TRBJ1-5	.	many	TGTGCCAGCAGTTTGTGGGGATATCAGCCCCAGCATTTT	CASSLWGYQPQHF
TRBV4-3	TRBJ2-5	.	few	TGCGCCAGCAGCCAAGGACAGACACAAGAGACCCAGTACTTC	CASSQGQTQETQYF
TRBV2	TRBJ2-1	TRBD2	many	TGTGCCAGCAGTCGGACTAGCGGATCCTACAATGAGCAGTTCTTC	CASSRTSGSYNEQFF
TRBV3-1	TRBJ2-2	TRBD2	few	TGTGCCAGCAGCCAGCGAGGCGGGAGGGGTGGCACCGGGGAGCTGTTTTTT	CASSQRGGRGGTGELFF
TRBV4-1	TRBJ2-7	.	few	TGCGCCAGCAGCCAAACCTTCGGCTCCTACGAGCAGTACTTC	CASSQTFGSYEQYF
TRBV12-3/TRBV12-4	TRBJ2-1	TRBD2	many	TGTGCCAGCAGTCGCCCACTAGCGGGGGGCAACAATGAGCAGTTCTTC	CASSRPLAGGNNEQFF
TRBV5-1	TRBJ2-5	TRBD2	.	TGCGCCAGCAGCGTGGGACTAGCGGGAGTGGGGACCCAGTACTTC	CASSVGLAGVGTQYF
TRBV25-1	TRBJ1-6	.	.	TGTGCCAGCAGTGAAGGAGACGGCCTGAATTCACCCCTCCACTTT	CASSEGDGLNSPLHF
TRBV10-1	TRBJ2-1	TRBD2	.	TGCGCCAGCAGTGACCGGCGGGAGAGAACCTACAATGAGCAGTTCTTC	CASSDRRERTYNEQFF
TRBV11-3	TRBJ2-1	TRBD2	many	TGTGCCAGCAGCGGACTAGCGGGAGGTAGTAATGAGCAGTTCTTC	CASSGLAGGSNEQFF
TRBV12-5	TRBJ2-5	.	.	TGTGCTAGTGGCCGAGGAGGGGGCCTCCAAGAGACCCAGTACTTC	CASGRGGGLQETQYF
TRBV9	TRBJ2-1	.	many	TGTGCCAGCAGCTCCGACTCTGCGGCCTCCTACAATGAGCAGTTCTTC	CASSSDSAASYNEQFF
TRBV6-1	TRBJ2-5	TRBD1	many	TGTGCCAGCAGTCAAGGGACAGGGGGTTCAGAGACCCAGTACTTC	CASSQGTGGSETQYF
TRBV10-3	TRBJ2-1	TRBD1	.	TGTGCCATCAGACCGGGACAGGGGGCGGAATACAATGAGCAGTTCTTC	CAIRPGQGAEYNEQFF
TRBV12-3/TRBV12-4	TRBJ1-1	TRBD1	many	TGTGCCAGCAGGACGTCCGGGACAGGGGGCTCTGAAGCTTTCTTT	CASRTSGTGGSEAFF
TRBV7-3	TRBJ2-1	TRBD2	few	TGTGCCAGCAGCTTACCGGGACTAGCGGGGGCCTCGGCCGGTGAGCAGTTCTTC	CASSLPGLAGASAGEQFF
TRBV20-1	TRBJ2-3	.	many	TGCAGTGCTCCCGACGCTAGGGTCTCCGCAGATACGCAGTATTTT	CSAPDARVSADTQYF
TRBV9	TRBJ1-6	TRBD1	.	TGTGCCAGCAGCGCCCGGGACAGGGTTTCACCCCTCCACTTT	CASSARDRVSPLHF
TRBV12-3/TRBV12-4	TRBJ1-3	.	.	TGTGCCAGCAGCCCCGCCAGGGTCTCTGGAAACACCATATATTTT	CASSPARVSGNTIYF